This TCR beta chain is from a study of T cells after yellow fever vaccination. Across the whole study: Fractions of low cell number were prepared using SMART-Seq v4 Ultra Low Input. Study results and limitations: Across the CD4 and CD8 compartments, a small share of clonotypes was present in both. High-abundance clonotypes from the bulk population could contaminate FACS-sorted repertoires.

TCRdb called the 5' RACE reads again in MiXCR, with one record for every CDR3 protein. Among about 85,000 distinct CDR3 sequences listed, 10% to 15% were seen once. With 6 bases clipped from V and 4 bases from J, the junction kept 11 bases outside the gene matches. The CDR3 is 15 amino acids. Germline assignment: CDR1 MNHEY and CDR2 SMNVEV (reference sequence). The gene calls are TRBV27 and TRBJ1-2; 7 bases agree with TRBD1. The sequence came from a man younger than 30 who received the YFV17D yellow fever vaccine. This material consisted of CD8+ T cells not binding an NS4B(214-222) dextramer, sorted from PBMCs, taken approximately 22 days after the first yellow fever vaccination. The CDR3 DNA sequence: TGTGCCAGCAGAAAAACCGGGACAGATTTCTATGGCTACACCTTC. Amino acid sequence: CASRKTGTDFYGYTF.